This section outlines one T cell receptor beta chain sequence together with its context. Germline loops: CDR1 SGHAT, CDR2 FQNNGV. The CDR3 consists of 15 residues. J was trimmed by 12 bases and V by 4 bases; bases with no gene match: 14. The sample is drawn from a study of OX40 agonist ivuxolimab in advanced cancers. As for the study in general: At 82.7% male, the cohort had a mean age of around 56 years, ranging from roughly 20 to 85.

Systemic immunosuppression or autoimmune disease history was grounds to exclude patients. The protocol was immunoSEQ multiplex PCR, while the TCRdb copy is restricted to in-frame clones and leaves out a portion. The sample contains more than 60,000 clones, roughly 90% of which appear only once. The specimen comprised CD4+ or CD8+ T cells sorted from blood, sampled in a trial of the OX40 agonist ivuxolimab. J is TRBJ1-4 and V is TRBV11-2; 7 positions agree with TRBD1. This receptor was identified in an adult with an advanced solid tumor such as melanoma, head and neck, liver or kidney cancer. This CDR3 is CASSSRTVTRGELFF. DNA for the CDR3: TGTGCCAGCAGCTCCCGGACAGTGACCAGGGGGGAACTGTTTTTT. Variable domain in full (rest from reference TRBV11-2 and TRBJ1-4): EAGVAQSPRYKIIEKRQSVAFWCNPISGHATLYWYQQILGQGPKLLIQFQNNGVVDDSQLPKDRFSAERLKGVDSTLKIQPAKLEDSAVYLCASSSRTVTRGELFFGSGTQLSVL.